Following are 3 T cell receptor beta chains from one sample sequenced in a study of T cells after posttransplantation cyclophosphamide. Profiling relied on immunoSEQ multiplex PCR, and the TCRdb table lists in-frame clones only, not all of them. The sample lists over 35,000 clones, none appearing once, the ten largest making up 2% to 3%. What was sequenced was PBMCs. The receptors shown here come from a man aged 50-60 years in good health, CMV-negative, and a related stem cell transplant donor.

This clone was picked up many times. The genes are TRBV18 and TRBJ2-1; tentative D call: TRBD2 (5 bases). Per the germline V gene, CDR1 is KGHSH and CDR2 is LQKENI. CDR3 length: 16 residues. V was clipped by 1 base and J by 3 bases, with 13 bases between them. CDR3: CASSPLATGSYNEQFF. DNA of the CDR3: TGTGCCAGCTCACCACTCGCGACGGGGAGCTACAATGAGCAGTTCTTC.

This rearrangement joins TRBV6-1 to TRBJ2-7; tentative D call: TRBD2 (6 bases). The germline gives CDR1 MNHNS, CDR2 SASEGT. Between the trimmed V and J ends, which lost 5 bases and 3 bases, there was a span of 14 bases. CDR3 length: 14 residues. Written as DNA, the CDR3 is TGTGCCAGCAGTTTGAGGTGGAGGGACTACGAGCAGTACTTC. This gives the protein CASSLRWRDYEQYF.

This clone showed up many times. The chain couples TRBV5-1 to TRBJ2-3, with D possibly TRBD1 on 6 matching bases. V was trimmed by 0 bases and J by 6 bases, leaving 8 bases between them. Germline CDR1 and CDR2: SGHRS and YFSETQ. The CDR3 is made up of 13 amino acids. Here the CDR3 reads CASSLDRVDTQYF. The CDR3 nucleotides read TGCGCCAGCAGCTTGGACAGGGTTGATACGCAGTATTTT.